Each of the 10 T cell receptor beta chains below was sequenced from the same sample in a study of blood T cell repertoires in COVID-19. Data came from immunoSEQ multiplex PCR; TCRdb stores just in-frame clones and leaves some out. The sample includes some 170,000 clones, about 88% of them seen just once. The specimen sequenced was PBMCs or T cells enriched from blood (not recorded which). These receptors originate from a human donor with acute COVID-19. The donor label of this sample is uncertain.

The chain uses TRBV6-5 and TRBJ1-1; D uncertain. CDR1 MNHEY and CDR2 SVGAGI come from the germline V gene. The CDR3 sequence is 13 residues long. The germline V and J ends were trimmed by 5 bases and 8 bases, with 15 bases remaining between them. The CDR3 region is CASSPFEGVEAFF. The CDR3 bases are TGTGCCAGCAGTCCCTTCGAGGGCGTCGAAGCTTTCTTT.

J is TRBJ2-5 and V is TRBV4-1; 10 bases agree with TRBD2. The CDR3 loop spans 15 amino acids. With V trimmed by 2 bases and J by 0 bases, 0 bases remained unmatched. Germline CDR1 MGHRA, CDR2 YSYEKL. DNA of the CDR3: TGCGCCAGCAGCCAACTAGCGGGGGACCAAGAGACCCAGTACTTC. Residues: CASSQLAGDQETQYF.

The J gene is TRBJ2-7, the V gene TRBV4-1; D is perhaps TRBD2 (6 bases). The CDR3 is made up of 14 amino acids. Trimming left V 0 bases short and J 2 bases short, with 8 bases between. Germline CDR1 is MGHRA and CDR2 is YSYEKL. The CDR3 here is CASSQDGRPYEQYF. In DNA form, the CDR3 reads TGCGCCAGCAGCCAAGACGGGAGACCCTACGAGCAGTACTTC.

J is TRBJ2-7 and V is TRBV6-2 or TRBV6-3, with D perhaps TRBD2 (6 bases). The germline CDR1 and CDR2 sequences are MNHEY and SVGEGT. V lost 4 bases and J lost 7, with 11 bases in between. The length of the CDR3 is 12 residues. The DNA for the CDR3 is TGTGCCAGCAGTTCGACTGGGGGGGAGCAGTACTTC. It codes for CASSSTGGEQYF.

This chain uses TRBV24-1 with TRBJ2-3; possibly TRBD1 for D (6 bases). Germline V gene lookup returns CDR1 KGHDR and CDR2 SFDVKD. This CDR3 has 15 amino acids. The ends were cut back, 3 bases at V and 4 bases at J, with 13 bases in the middle. CDR3 bases: TGTGCCACCAGTGATCCAGGGGATGTATCAGATACGCAGTATTTT. It encodes CATSDPGDVSDTQYF.

The V call is TRBV4-1, the J call TRBJ1-3; D is possibly TRBD1 (6 bases). V was clipped by 3 bases and J by 5 bases, with 14 bases between them. Germline V gene data show CDR1 as MGHRA and CDR2 as YSYEKL. The CDR3 is 15 amino acids. Written as DNA, the CDR3 is TGCGCCAGCAGCCATACAGGGCTGAGTCGAAACACCATATATTTT. Translating it yields CASSHTGLSRNTIYF.

CDR3 DNA: TGTGCCAGCAGCTACGGGACAGGGGGCTTGGGGGAGCAGTACTTC. This codes for CASSYGTGGLGEQYF. The chain joins TRBV9 to TRBJ2-7; 12 positions agree with TRBD1. This CDR3 region has 15 residues. The germline CDR1 and CDR2 sequences are SGDLS and YYNGEE. The ends lost 4 bases at V and 7 bases at J; junction bases unmatched: 9.

The chain is built from TRBV4-1 and TRBJ1-5; D is possibly TRBD1 (5 bases). CDR1 MGHRA and CDR2 YSYEKL come from the germline V gene. Trimming shortened V by 2 bases and J by 5 bases, and 22 bases separated the two germline ends. This CDR3 contains 18 residues. CDR3 region: CASSQRAFGTVEDQPQHF. CDR3 bases: TGCGCCAGCAGCCAACGGGCTTTTGGGACTGTGGAAGATCAGCCCCAGCATTTT.

The genes are TRBV12-3 or TRBV12-4 and TRBJ1-2, with a tentative D call TRBD1 (6 bases). V was clipped by 4 bases and J by 3 bases, with 9 bases between them. CDR3 length equals 13 residues. CDR3 region: CASSYRDDYGYTF. The CDR3 coding sequence is TGTGCCAGCAGTTACAGGGATGACTATGGCTACACCTTC.

This chain connects TRBV9 to TRBJ2-3, with 9 bases identical to TRBD2. This CDR3 region has 15 residues. J lost 1 base, V lost 5 bases, and 5 bases had no gene match. CDR1 and CDR2 (germline): SGDLS, YYNGEE. The CDR3 DNA sequence: TGTGCCAGCAGTCCAGGCGGGGGGGGCACAGATACGCAGTATTTT. Protein sequence: CASSPGGGGTDTQYF. The full variable domain, with the rest looked up from reference TRBV9 and TRBJ2-3, is DSGVTQTPKHLITATGQRVTLRCSPRSGDLSVYWYQQSLDQGLQFLIQYYNGEERAKGNILERFSAQQFPDLHSELNLSSLELGDSALYFCASSPGGGGTDTQYFGPGTRLTVL.